This is a list of T cell receptor beta chains from one sample in a study of Ad26.COV2.S vaccination and SARS-CoV-2 variants. Libraries were prepared by immunoSEQ multiplex PCR; TCRdb keeps only in-frame clonotypes and omits some of them. The repertoire holds hundreds of thousands of clones, with roughly 90% as singletons. The sample was peripheral blood, taken in a trial of Ad26.COV2.S vaccine versus placebo. These receptors were obtained from a person between 18 and 60 years old who received the Ad26.COV2.S COVID-19 vaccine or a placebo. Each CDR3 is given with its conserved first and last residue. D genes are given only for firm matches. Clone size is given for some rows only: seen once, a few or many times, or a class if the clone is expanded.

j_gene | abundance | v_gene | d_gene | CDR3aa | CDR3nt
TRBJ2-5 | . | TRBV6-5 | . | CASSWTVYQETQYF | TGTGCCAGCAGCTGGACAGTGTACCAAGAGACCCAGTACTTC
TRBJ1-3 | . | TRBV5-6 | TRBD1 | CASSPQGALGNTIYF | TGTGCCAGCAGTCCACAGGGGGCGCTTGGAAACACCATATATTTT
TRBJ2-3 | . | TRBV4-2 | . | CASSQGIIGSTDTQYF | TGTGCCAGCAGCCAAGGAATTATAGGAAGCACAGATACGCAGTATTTT
TRBJ2-7 | few | TRBV5-4 | TRBD2 | CASSPWTSGSSYEQYF | TGTGCCAGCAGCCCTTGGACTAGCGGAAGCTCCTACGAGCAGTACTTC
TRBJ1-4 | . | TRBV7-6 | TRBD1 | CASSSTQGARDNVNEKLFF | TGTGCCAGCAGCTCAACGCAGGGGGCTAGGGACAACGTGAATGAAAAACTGTTTTTT
TRBJ2-4 | . | TRBV6-6 | . | CASSLPGEAKNIQYF | TGTGCCAGCAGCCTCCCGGGGGAAGCCAAAAACATTCAGTACTTC
TRBJ1-6 | . | TRBV6-6 | . | CASSPAGLANSPLHF | TGTGCCAGCAGCCCGGCAGGACTGGCCAATTCACCCCTCCACTTT
TRBJ1-1 | . | TRBV28 | TRBD1 | CASSPGGGKNTEAFF | TGTGCCAGCAGCCCAGGGGGCGGGAAGAACACTGAAGCTTTCTTT
TRBJ1-5 | few | TRBV10-3 | . | CAISEALRQPQHF | TGTGCCATCAGTGAAGCCTTGCGTCAGCCCCAGCATTTT
TRBJ2-3 | . | TRBV28 | . | CASATLNPDTQYF | TGTGCCAGCGCTACGCTGAACCCAGATACGCAGTATTTT
TRBJ1-1 | . | TRBV25-1 | . | CASSPYIDGNTEAFF | TGTGCCAGCAGTCCGTACATAGATGGAAACACTGAAGCTTTCTTT
TRBJ2-1 | . | TRBV6-5 | . | CASMGREIQFF | TGTGCCAGCATGGGACGGGAGATTCAGTTCTTC
TRBJ1-6 | once | TRBV18 | . | CASSVQGENSPLHF | TGTGCCAGCTCAGTCCAGGGCGAGAATTCACCCCTCCACTTT
TRBJ1-1 | . | TRBV7-9 | . | CASSSGERGAFF | TGTGCCAGCAGCTCAGGGGAAAGGGGAGCTTTCTTT
TRBJ1-2 | once | TRBV27 | . | CASSPDGTPFRGYTF | TGTGCCAGCAGCCCCGACGGGACTCCCTTTCGTGGCTACACCTTC
TRBJ1-6 | . | TRBV7-3 | . | CASRSQGGEPPLHF | TGTGCCAGCAGATCACAGGGCGGAGAGCCACCCCTCCACTTT
TRBJ1-2 | . | TRBV5-1 | . | CASSLADRQGDGYTF | TGCGCCAGCAGCTTGGCCGATCGGCAGGGTGATGGCTACACCTTC
TRBJ2-7 | . | TRBV27 | . | CASSFEGSSYEQYF | TGTGCCAGCAGTTTTGAAGGGAGCTCCTACGAGCAGTACTTC
TRBJ1-1 | once | TRBV19 | . | CASSRRDEAFF | TGTGCCAGTAGTCGAAGGGACGAAGCTTTCTTT
TRBJ1-6 | few | TRBV7-2 | . | CASSLVLLYNSPLHF | TGTGCCAGCAGCTTAGTATTGCTATATAATTCACCCCTCCACTTT
TRBJ2-7 | few | TRBV11-2 | TRBD2 | CASSLVGTSGSRAREQYF | TGTGCCAGCAGCTTAGTAGGGACTAGCGGGAGTAGGGCTCGCGAGCAGTACTTC
TRBJ2-7 | . | TRBV6-6 | . | CASSYPPGGIRNEQYF | TGTGCCAGCAGTTACCCCCCCGGGGGAATACGGAACGAGCAGTACTTC
TRBJ2-2 | . | TRBV6-6 | TRBD1 | CASSPTGGVGTGELFF | TGTGCCAGCAGTCCGACAGGGGGCGTCGGGACCGGGGAGCTGTTTTTT
TRBJ2-3 | . | TRBV9 | . | CASSVEAGFSTDTQYF | TGTGCCAGCAGCGTAGAGGCGGGGTTTAGCACAGATACGCAGTATTTT
TRBJ1-2 | . | TRBV9 | . | CASSPTSGVYGYTF | TGTGCCAGCAGCCCTACGTCAGGGGTCTATGGCTACACCTTC
TRBJ1-3 | . | TRBV5-1 | . | CASSGSGSSGNTIYF | TGCGCCAGCAGCGGCTCAGGGAGCTCTGGAAACACCATATATTTT
TRBJ1-2 | . | TRBV28 | TRBD1 | CASSFRGQGRNGYTF | TGTGCCAGCAGTTTTCGGGGACAGGGTCGTAACGGCTACACCTTC
TRBJ1-2 | few | TRBV14 | . | CASSPGENYGYTF | TGTGCCAGCAGTCCCGGGGAGAACTATGGCTACACCTTC
TRBJ2-7 | . | TRBV4-1 | . | CASSQGRGGGEQYF | TGCGCCAGCAGCCAAGGAAGGGGGGGTGGAGAGCAGTACTTC
TRBJ1-5 | . | TRBV7-9 | . | CASSRAGEGQPQHF | TGTGCCAGCAGTCGAGCGGGGGAGGGACAGCCCCAGCATTTT
TRBJ2-7 | . | TRBV19 | . | CASSIGTSGNNEQYF | TGTGCCAGTAGTATAGGAACTTCAGGGAACAACGAGCAGTACTTC
TRBJ1-4 | . | TRBV5-1 | TRBD1 | CASSAGTGEKLFF | TGCGCCAGCAGCGCAGGGACAGGTGAAAAACTGTTTTTT
TRBJ1-1 | few | TRBV7-9 | . | CASRTGGENTEAFF | TGTGCCAGCAGGACAGGTGGGGAGAACACTGAAGCTTTCTTT
TRBJ1-3 | . | TRBV6-5 | . | CASSPFTGNTIYF | TGTGCCAGCAGTCCCTTCACTGGAAACACCATATATTTT
TRBJ2-7 | . | TRBV28 | TRBD1 | CASSLPGTGAYEQYF | TGTGCCAGCAGTTTACCCGGGACAGGGGCCTACGAGCAGTACTTC
TRBJ1-4 | few | TRBV19 | . | CASTNRQGAGEKLFF | TGTGCCAGTACCAACCGTCAGGGTGCGGGAGAAAAACTGTTTTTT
TRBJ2-3 | . | TRBV11-3 | . | CASSLSHGVWSTDTQYF | TGTGCCAGCAGCTTGAGTCACGGTGTATGGAGCACAGATACGCAGTATTTT
TRBJ1-6 | . | TRBV3-1/TRBV3-2 | TRBD1 | CASSPGQKRSPLHF | TGTGCCAGCAGCCCGGGACAGAAGAGATCACCCCTCCACTTT
TRBJ2-7 | . | TRBV18 | . | CASSPSSYEQYF | TGTGCCAGCTCGCCTTCGAGCTACGAGCAGTACTTC
TRBJ2-3 | . | TRBV5-5 | TRBD2 | CASSGGLAGNTDTQYF | TGTGCCAGCAGCGGGGGACTAGCGGGTAACACAGATACGCAGTATTTT
TRBJ2-2 | . | TRBV7-8 | . | CASSQLGRNNGELFF | TGTGCCAGCAGCCAACTTGGACGGAACAACGGGGAGCTGTTTTTT
TRBJ2-3 | . | TRBV30 | TRBD1 | CAWVGTAEGTDTQYF | TGTGCCTGGGTCGGGACAGCTGAGGGCACAGATACGCAGTATTTT
TRBJ1-2 | . | TRBV19 | . | CASSTLGGYTF | TGTGCCAGTAGTACCCTCGGGGGCTACACCTTC
TRBJ1-1 | . | TRBV5-6 | . | CASSFFSGRTQTEAFF | TGTGCCAGCAGCTTTTTTTCCGGAAGGACGCAAACTGAAGCTTTCTTT
TRBJ2-1 | . | TRBV18 | TRBD2 | CASSPRGSGMNNEQFF | TGTGCCAGCTCCCCCCGGGGTAGCGGGATGAACAATGAGCAGTTCTTC
TRBJ1-2 | few | TRBV15 | . | CATSVGHNGYTF | TGTGCCACCAGCGTGGGCCACAATGGCTACACCTTC
TRBJ2-4 | . | TRBV7-9 | TRBD1 | CASSAQTGTKNIQYF | TGTGCCAGCAGCGCGCAGACAGGGACAAAAAACATTCAGTACTTC
TRBJ2-7 | . | TRBV5-1 | . | CASSPRLDSYEQYF | TGCGCCAGCAGCCCCCGGTTAGATTCCTACGAGCAGTACTTC
TRBJ2-6 | . | TRBV19 | . | CASSMMSGANVLTF | TGTGCCAGTAGTATGATGTCTGGGGCCAACGTCCTGACTTTC
TRBJ2-7 | . | TRBV14 | TRBD2 | CASSQVLLAGDSYEQYF | TGTGCCAGCAGCCAAGTGTTGCTAGCGGGAGATAGTTACGAGCAGTACTTC
TRBJ1-6 | . | TRBV28 | . | CASSLGLDNSPLHF | TGTGCCAGCAGTTTAGGCCTTGATAATTCACCCCTCCACTTT
TRBJ1-1 | once | TRBV30 | TRBD1 | CAWTTGGTEAFF | TGTGCCTGGACGACAGGGGGCACTGAAGCTTTCTTT
TRBJ1-5 | . | TRBV28 | . | CASSLSPYSNQPQHF | TGTGCCAGCAGTTTATCTCCCTATAGCAATCAGCCCCAGCATTTT